Listed here is a single T cell receptor (beta chain). This specimen comes from a study of blood T cell repertoires in COVID-19. Each participant's cohort was designated according to participant-reported clinical history. Recovered status applied to Cohort 3 donors who had two consecutive negative PCRs. It also applied to those with clearance or with symptom resolution. V lost 2 bases and J lost 2; bases outside the gene matches: 6. The germline V gene encodes CDR1 ENHRY and CDR2 SYGVKD. This CDR3 is built from 17 residues. As handled by the study authors: Nucleated cell counts were estimated from reference gene primer amplification. Some clones are missing from TCRdb's copy, which holds only in-frame ones; the method was immunoSEQ multiplex PCR. The DNA was the basis for D and trimming; V, J and clone size are from that table. Among 190,000 or so clones listed, roughly 86% were seen once.

This chain joins TRBV10-3 and TRBJ2-1; 10 bases map to TRBD2. The receptor was isolated from a young woman who had recovered from COVID-19. What was sequenced was PBMCs or T cells enriched from blood (not recorded which). CDR3 in amino acids: CAISEASGSRAYNEQFF. CDR3 DNA sequence: TGTGCCATCAGTGAGGCTAGCGGGAGCAGGGCCTACAATGAGCAGTTCTTC.